The 8 T cell receptor beta chains below all came from one sample that was sequenced in a study of cytomegalovirus exposure and HLA in healthy donors. This PCR relied on a set of 60 Vbeta primers and 13 Jbeta primers. Using immunoSEQ multiplex PCR, the repertoire was profiled, and TCRdb retains in-frame clones only, with some absent. Among roughly 150,000 clones listed, approximately 75% were seen once. The sample taken for sequencing was PBMCs. All receptors come from a man aged 45-65 years in good health and CMV-seropositive.

This clone has only a few counts. The chain couples TRBV15 to TRBJ1-2; D remains unclear. The germline V and J ends were trimmed by 2 bases and 4 bases, with 14 bases remaining between them. The CDR3 sequence is 15 residues long. CDR1 is LNHNV, CDR2 YYDKDF, per germline (reference sequence). CDR3 coding DNA: TGTGCCACCAGCAGATCCTCTTGGGAGATCTATGGCTACACCTTC. This sequence encodes CATSRSSWEIYGYTF.

The chain uses TRBV5-4 and TRBJ2-7, with D possibly TRBD1 on 5 matching bases. Germline assignment: CDR1 SGHNT and CDR2 YYREEE (reference sequence). Trimming cost V 0 bases and J 5 bases, with 12 bases left between them. The CDR3 totals 14 residues. The CDR3 spells CASSLEGRVHEQYF. In DNA, the CDR3 is TGTGCCAGCAGCTTGGAGGGCAGGGTTCACGAGCAGTACTTC. Using reference TRBV5-4 and TRBJ2-7 for the parts outside the CDR3, the full variable domain is ETGVTQSPTHLIKTRGQQVTLRCSSQSGHNTVSWYQQALGQGPQFIFQYYREEENGRGNFPPRFSGLQFPNYSSELNVNALELDDSALYLCASSLEGRVHEQYFGPGTRLTVT.

V and J are TRBV7-9 and TRBJ2-5; no firm D call. In germline, CDR1 is SEHNR, CDR2 FQNEAQ (reference sequence). The ends were cut back, 3 bases at V and 1 base at J, with 18 bases in the middle. The length of the CDR3 is 17 residues. The CDR3 nucleotides read TGTGCCAGCAGCTTCCAGCTCCTCGGAGAACGCCAAGAGACCCAGTACTTC. It encodes CASSFQLLGERQETQYF.

A single count supports this clone. The rearrangement uses TRBV19 and TRBJ2-5; the match to TRBD1 covers 9 bases. The CDR3 covers 14 residues. From germline, CDR1 is LNHDA and CDR2 SQIVND (reference sequence). After removal of 4 bases from V and 1 base from J, the junction contained 1 base not matched to a gene. Here the CDR3 reads CASSRQGGQETQYF. The CDR3 nucleotides are TGTGCCAGTAGTAGACAGGGGGGCCAAGAGACCCAGTACTTC.

The chain combines TRBV29-1 with TRBJ2-2; a weak D match, TRBD1 (5 bases). V was shortened by 6 bases and J by 6 bases, with 14 bases between the two germline ends. The CDR3 totals 13 residues. Germline CDR1 and CDR2: SQVTM and ANQGSEA. This CDR3 is CSVPGKGPGELFF. The CDR3 DNA reads TGCAGCGTCCCAGGGAAGGGGCCCGGGGAGCTGTTTTTT.

The V call is TRBV7-9, the J call TRBJ2-2, with TRBD1 matching 8 bases. The V gene's germline CDR1 is SEHNR and CDR2 FQNEAQ (reference sequence). J gave up 7 bases and V 3 bases, and 7 bases lay outside the gene matches. The CDR3 is 15 residues long. The CDR3, as DNA: TGTGCCAGCAGCTTCATAGCAGGGGGCGGCGGGGAGCTGTTTTTT. This codes for CASSFIAGGGGELFF.

This chain joins TRBV4-1 and TRBJ1-5, with 11 positions matching TRBD1. The CDR3 has 14 amino acids. V was pared by 1 base and J by 7 bases, with 0 bases of the junction left unmatched. Germline V gene lookup returns CDR1 MGHRA and CDR2 YSYEKL. The CDR3, as DNA: TGCGCCAGCAGCCAAGGGACAGGGGGCCAGCCCCAGCATTTT. Its translation is CASSQGTGGQPQHF.

The chain is built from TRBV19 and TRBJ2-7, with D perhaps TRBD1 (6 bases). In germline, CDR1 is LNHDA, CDR2 SQIVND (reference sequence). CDR3 length: 17 residues. Trimming took 4 bases from V and 2 from J, leaving 21 bases between them. This CDR3 is CASSRATGQGTTYEQYF. The CDR3 DNA follows: TGTGCCAGTAGTAGAGCGACGGGTCAGGGGACGACCTACGAGCAGTACTTC.